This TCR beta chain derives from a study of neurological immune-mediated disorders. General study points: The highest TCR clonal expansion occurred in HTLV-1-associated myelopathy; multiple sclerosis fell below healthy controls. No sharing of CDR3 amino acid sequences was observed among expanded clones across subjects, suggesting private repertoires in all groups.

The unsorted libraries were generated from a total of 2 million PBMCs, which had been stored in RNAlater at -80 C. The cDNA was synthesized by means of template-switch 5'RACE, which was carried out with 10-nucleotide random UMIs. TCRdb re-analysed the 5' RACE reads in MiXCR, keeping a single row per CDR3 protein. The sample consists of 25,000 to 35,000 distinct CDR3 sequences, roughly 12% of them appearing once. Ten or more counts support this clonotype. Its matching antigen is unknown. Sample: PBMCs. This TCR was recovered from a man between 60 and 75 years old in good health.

CDR3 protein: CASSRGLDGETQYF. As DNA, the CDR3 is TGTGCCAGCAGCCGGGGTTTAGACGGCGAGACCCAGTACTTC. The J gene is TRBJ2-5, the V gene TRBV13, with TRBD2 as a possible D gene (5 bases). The CDR3 consists of 14 residues. Germline CDR1 is PRHDT and CDR2 is FYEKMQ (reference sequence). V lost 5 bases and J 5 bases, leaving 15 bases between the germline ends. Together with reference TRBV13 and TRBJ2-5, the CDR3 gives the full variable domain: AAGVIQSPRHLIKEKRETATLKCYPIPRHDTVYWYQQGPGQDPQFLISFYEKMQSDKGSIPDRFSAQQFSDYHSELNMSSLELGDSALYFCASSRGLDGETQYFGPGTRLLVL.